The present T cell receptor beta chain was sequenced within a study of identical twins. The study's findings and limits: Models underestimated TCR alpha sharing (out-of-frame) in monozygotic twins.

MiXCR, applied by TCRdb to the 5' RACE reads, yields one record per CDR3 protein. The sample consists of under 250,000 distinct CDR3 sequences, 7.5% of them appearing once. Ten or more counts support this clonotype. Its antigen is unknown. This CDR3 contains 18 residues. The V gene's germline CDR1 is SGHVS and CDR2 FQNEAQ. Trimming took off 3 bases at V and 3 bases at J, with 21 bases between the two ends. The sample was also linked to a second study, of yellow fever vaccine responses in identical twins. That work contributes: On the reported evidence, twins' vaccine T cell responses seemed partly convergent and partly personalized.

The chain is built from TRBV7-8 and TRBJ2-1; no clear D gene. The sequence came from a woman in her late teens or twenties in good health. The sample comprised memory (CD45RO+) T cells sorted from blood. CDR3 region: CASSLNPTPKLNYNEQFF. As DNA, the CDR3 is TGTGCCAGCAGCTTGAACCCAACCCCGAAGCTTAACTACAATGAGCAGTTCTTC.